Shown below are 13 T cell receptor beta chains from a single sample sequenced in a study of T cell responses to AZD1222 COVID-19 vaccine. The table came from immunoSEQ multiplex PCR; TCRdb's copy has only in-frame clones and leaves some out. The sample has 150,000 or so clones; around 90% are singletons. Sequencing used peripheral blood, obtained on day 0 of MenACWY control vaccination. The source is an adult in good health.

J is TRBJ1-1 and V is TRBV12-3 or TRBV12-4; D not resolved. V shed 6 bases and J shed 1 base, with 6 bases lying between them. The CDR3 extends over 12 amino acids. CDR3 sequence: CASRWGNTEAFF. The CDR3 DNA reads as TGTGCCAGCAGATGGGGGAACACTGAAGCTTTCTTT.

The CDR3 loop reads CAISEIGLAGGRDTQYF. The CDR3 DNA sequence: TGTGCCATCAGTGAGATTGGGCTAGCGGGGGGAAGAGATACGCAGTATTTT. The gene calls are TRBV10-3 and TRBJ2-3, with 11 nucleotides matching TRBD2. CDR1 ENHRY and CDR2 SYGVKD come from the germline V gene. Unmatched junction bases numbered 9, after V lost 2 bases and J lost 5 bases. The CDR3 contains 17 residues.

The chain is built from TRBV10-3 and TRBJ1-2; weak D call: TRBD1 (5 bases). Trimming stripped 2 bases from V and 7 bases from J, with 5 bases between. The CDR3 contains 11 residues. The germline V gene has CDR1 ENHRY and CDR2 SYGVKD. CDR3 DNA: TGTGCCATCAGTGAGGGGACTGGCTACACCTTC. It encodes CAISEGTGYTF.

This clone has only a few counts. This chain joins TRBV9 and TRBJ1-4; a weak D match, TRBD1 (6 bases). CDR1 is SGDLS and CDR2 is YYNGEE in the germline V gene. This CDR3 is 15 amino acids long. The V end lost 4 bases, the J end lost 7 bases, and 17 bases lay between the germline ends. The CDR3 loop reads CASSTSRQDREKLFF. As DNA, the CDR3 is TGTGCCAGCAGCACCAGCCGACAGGACCGTGAAAAACTGTTTTTT.

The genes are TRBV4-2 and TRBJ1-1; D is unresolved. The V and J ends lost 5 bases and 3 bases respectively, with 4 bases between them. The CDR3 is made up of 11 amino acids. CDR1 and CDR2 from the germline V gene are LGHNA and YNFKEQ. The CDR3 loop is CASSTDTEAFF. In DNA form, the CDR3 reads TGTGCCAGCAGCACAGACACTGAAGCTTTCTTT.

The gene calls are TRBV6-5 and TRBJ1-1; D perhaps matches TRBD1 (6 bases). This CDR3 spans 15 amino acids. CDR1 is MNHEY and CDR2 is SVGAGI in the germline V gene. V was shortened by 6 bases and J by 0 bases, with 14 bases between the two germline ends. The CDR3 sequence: CASRTTGTMNTEAFF. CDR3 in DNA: TGTGCCAGCAGAACAACCGGGACAATGAACACTGAAGCTTTCTTT.

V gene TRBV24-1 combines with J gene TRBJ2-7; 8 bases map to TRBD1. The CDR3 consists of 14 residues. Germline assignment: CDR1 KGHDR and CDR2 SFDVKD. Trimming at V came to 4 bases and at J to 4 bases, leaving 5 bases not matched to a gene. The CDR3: CATSDPNRGYEQYF. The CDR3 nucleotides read TGTGCCACCAGTGACCCGAACAGGGGGTACGAGCAGTACTTC.

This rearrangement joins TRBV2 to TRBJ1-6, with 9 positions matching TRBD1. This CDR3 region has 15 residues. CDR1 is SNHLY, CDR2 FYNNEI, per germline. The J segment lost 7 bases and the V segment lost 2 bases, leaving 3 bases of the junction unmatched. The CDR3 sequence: CASSEQGTGNSPLHF. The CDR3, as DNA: TGTGCCAGCAGTGAACAGGGGACAGGGAATTCACCCCTCCACTTT.

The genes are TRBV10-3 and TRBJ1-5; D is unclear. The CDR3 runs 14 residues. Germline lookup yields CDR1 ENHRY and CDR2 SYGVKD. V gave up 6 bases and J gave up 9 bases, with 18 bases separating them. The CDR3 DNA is TGTGCCATCAGCCCTGGCGGTGATAACGGGCCCCAGCATTTT. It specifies CAISPGGDNGPQHF.

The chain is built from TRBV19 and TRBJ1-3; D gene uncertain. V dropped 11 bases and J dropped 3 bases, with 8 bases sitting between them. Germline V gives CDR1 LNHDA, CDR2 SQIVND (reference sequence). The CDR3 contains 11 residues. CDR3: CAGKLGNTIYF. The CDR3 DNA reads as TGTGCCGGTAAACTTGGAAACACCATATATTTT.

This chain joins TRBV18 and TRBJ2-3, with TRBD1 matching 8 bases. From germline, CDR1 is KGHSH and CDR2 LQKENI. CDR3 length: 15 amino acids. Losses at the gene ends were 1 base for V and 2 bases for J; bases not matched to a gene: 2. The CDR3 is CASSPLTGVTDTQYF. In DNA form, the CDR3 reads TGTGCCAGCTCACCACTGACAGGGGTCACAGATACGCAGTATTTT.

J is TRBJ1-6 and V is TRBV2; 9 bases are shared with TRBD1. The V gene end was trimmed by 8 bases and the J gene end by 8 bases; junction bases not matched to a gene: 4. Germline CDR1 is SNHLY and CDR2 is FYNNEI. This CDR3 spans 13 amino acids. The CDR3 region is CASVRDRDSPLHF. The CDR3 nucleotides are TGTGCCAGCGTCCGGGACAGGGATTCACCCCTCCACTTT.

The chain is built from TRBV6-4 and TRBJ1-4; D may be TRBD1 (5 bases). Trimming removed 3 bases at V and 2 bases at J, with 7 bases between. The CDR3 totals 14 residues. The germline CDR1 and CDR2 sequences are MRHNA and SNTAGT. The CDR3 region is CASSETDTNEKLFF. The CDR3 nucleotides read TGTGCCAGCAGTGAGACAGATACTAATGAAAAACTGTTTTTT.